Listed below are T cell receptor beta chains from one sample, sequenced in a study of Ad26.COV2.S vaccination and SARS-CoV-2 variants. Sequencing was performed with immunoSEQ multiplex PCR; in TCRdb, only in-frame clones are kept and a portion is missing. The sample comprises around 400,000 clones, 80% to 90% of which are singletons, and about 7.4% rests with the top ten. The specimen comprised peripheral blood, sampled in a trial of Ad26.COV2.S vaccine versus placebo. The receptors derive from a person between 18 and 60 years old who received the Ad26.COV2.S COVID-19 vaccine or a placebo. Both conserved end residues are part of each CDR3. D genes are given only for firm matches. Clone size is shown for a subset of rows, as once, few, many or a class of expanded clone.

clone_size | d_call | j_call | v_call | cdr3_aa | cdr3_nt
NA | NA | TRBJ1-2 | TRBV10-3 | CAISEIQSDGYTF | TGTGCCATCAGTGAAATCCAGAGCGATGGCTACACCTTC
NA | NA | TRBJ2-3 | TRBV11-2 | CASSLGRGTDTQYF | TGTGCCAGCAGCTTGGGACGAGGCACAGATACGCAGTATTTT
few | NA | TRBJ1-1 | TRBV6-5 | CASSYSGGNTEAFF | TGTGCCAGCAGTTACTCGGGGGGGAACACTGAAGCTTTCTTT
NA | NA | TRBJ1-1 | TRBV11-2 | CASSHYREVDTEAFF | TGTGCCAGCAGCCATTACAGGGAGGTGGACACTGAAGCTTTCTTT
NA | NA | TRBJ2-5 | TRBV5-4 | CASSLLAAQETQYF | TGTGCCAGCAGCTTACTAGCAGCCCAAGAGACCCAGTACTTC
once | NA | TRBJ1-2 | TRBV28 | CASRTFYGYTF | TGTGCCAGCAGGACTTTCTATGGCTACACCTTC
NA | NA | TRBJ1-1 | TRBV4-3 | CASSQDTNTEAFF | TGCGCCAGCAGCCAAGACACGAACACTGAAGCTTTCTTT
NA | NA | TRBJ2-7 | TRBV20-1 | CSARGPYEQYF | TGCAGTGCTAGGGGACCTTACGAGCAGTACTTC
NA | NA | TRBJ1-2 | TRBV5-4 | CASSLDLANYGYTF | TGTGCCAGCAGCTTGGACCTCGCTAACTATGGCTACACCTTC
once | TRBD2 | TRBJ2-5 | TRBV5-4 | CASSWRGLAGGRPKETQYF | TGTGCCAGCAGTTGGAGGGGCCTAGCGGGGGGCCGCCCCAAAGAGACCCAGTACTTC
NA | NA | TRBJ2-1 | TRBV9 | CASSVGQSYNEQFF | TGTGCCAGCAGCGTAGGACAGTCCTACAATGAGCAGTTCTTC
NA | NA | TRBJ2-7 | TRBV19 | CASSIQGPSYEQYF | TGTGCCAGTAGTATTCAGGGACCCTCCTACGAGCAGTACTTC
NA | TRBD2 | TRBJ2-1 | TRBV24-1 | CATSDPRLAENEQFF | TGTGCCACCAGTGACCCCCGACTAGCGGAAAATGAGCAGTTCTTC
NA | NA | TRBJ1-5 | TRBV18 | CASSPSQNNQPQHF | TGTGCCAGCTCACCGTCCCAGAACAATCAGCCCCAGCATTTT
once | NA | TRBJ2-5 | TRBV18 | CASSLDQDAQYF | TGTGCCAGCTCACTGGACCAAGATGCCCAGTACTTC
NA | NA | TRBJ1-2 | TRBV19 | CASSIGAGTNYGYTF | TGTGCCAGTAGTATAGGGGCCGGCACAAACTATGGCTACACCTTC
few | TRBD2 | TRBJ2-3 | TRBV7-3 | CASSLWGLQQDTQYF | TGTGCCAGCAGCTTATGGGGACTACAACAGGATACGCAGTATTTT
NA | NA | TRBJ1-5 | TRBV2 | CASSDIVVLGQPQHF | TGTGCCAGCAGTGATATAGTGGTTCTCGGGCAGCCCCAGCATTTT
NA | NA | TRBJ2-2 | TRBV7-6 | CASSLVGAGTGELFF | TGTGCCAGCAGTCTCGTGGGGGCCGGCACCGGGGAGCTGTTTTTT
NA | NA | TRBJ1-2 | TRBV2 | CASFTGGGYVSYTF | TGTGCCAGCTTTACCGGCGGGGGGTACGTTAGCTACACCTTC
NA | NA | TRBJ2-2 | TRBV13 | CASSSGPGRNTGELFF | TGTGCCAGCAGCTCGGGCCCTGGGCGTAACACCGGGGAGCTGTTTTTT
NA | TRBD1 | TRBJ1-2 | TRBV6-1 | CASSEFDRAGGYTF | TGTGCCAGCAGTGAATTCGACAGGGCGGGCGGCTACACCTTC
many | NA | TRBJ1-2 | TRBV5-1 | CASSLAGQFDGYTF | TGCGCCAGCAGCTTGGCCGGGCAGTTTGACGGCTACACCTTC
NA | NA | TRBJ2-5 | TRBV9 | CASSGGGETQYF | TGTGCCAGCAGCGGCGGCGGGGAGACCCAGTACTTC
NA | NA | TRBJ2-7 | TRBV6-5 | CASSFRDDYYEQYF | TGTGCCAGCAGTTTCCGGGACGACTACTACGAGCAGTACTTC
NA | NA | TRBJ2-4 | TRBV15 | CATSAEAQGLAKNIQYF | TGTGCCACCAGCGCCGAGGCGCAGGGACTAGCCAAAAACATTCAGTACTTC
NA | TRBD2 | TRBJ2-1 | TRBV30 | CAWRGRLAGASYNEQFF | TGTGCCTGGCGGGGGAGACTAGCGGGAGCATCCTACAATGAGCAGTTCTTC
NA | NA | TRBJ2-5 | TRBV9 | CASSVVPLAGYQETQYF | TGTGCCAGCAGCGTAGTCCCCCTGGCGGGGTACCAAGAGACCCAGTACTTC
NA | NA | TRBJ2-3 | TRBV9 | CASSVDGGWTDTQYF | TGTGCCAGCAGCGTAGATGGGGGCTGGACAGATACGCAGTATTTT
NA | NA | TRBJ2-7 | TRBV12-3/TRBV12-4 | CASSSLPGFEQYF | TGTGCCAGCAGCTCCCTTCCGGGCTTCGAGCAGTACTTC
NA | NA | TRBJ1-1 | TRBV2 | CASSETLGWKTEAFF | TGTGCCAGCAGTGAAACTCTGGGGTGGAAAACTGAAGCTTTCTTT
NA | NA | TRBJ1-4 | TRBV6-5 | CASTGLQLGEKLFF | TGTGCCAGCACCGGACTACAATTGGGAGAAAAACTGTTTTTT
NA | NA | TRBJ2-3 | TRBV29-1 | CSVTRTESTDTQYF | TGCAGCGTTACCCGGACAGAGAGCACAGATACGCAGTATTTT
once | TRBD1 | TRBJ1-4 | TRBV6-5 | CASSSTGPDEKLFF | TGTGCCAGCAGTTCGACAGGGCCCGATGAAAAACTGTTTTTT
once | NA | TRBJ2-7 | TRBV5-1 | CASSLRSDLEQYF | TGCGCCAGCAGCTTGCGTTCCGACCTCGAGCAGTACTTC
NA | NA | TRBJ2-7 | TRBV4-2 | CASSQGLVHDF | TGTGCCAGCAGCCAAGGTCTAGTACATGACTTC
NA | TRBD1 | TRBJ2-5 | TRBV10-2 | CASRRGQGKETQYF | TGCGCCAGCAGGAGGGGACAGGGTAAAGAGACCCAGTACTTC
NA | NA | TRBJ2-2 | TRBV2 | CASKVGYTNTGELFF | TGTGCCAGCAAGGTCGGCTACACGAACACCGGGGAGCTGTTTTTT
few | NA | TRBJ1-5 | TRBV7-3 | CASSLTGYSQPQHF | TGTGCCAGCAGCTTAACGGGTTACAGTCAGCCCCAGCATTTT
NA | NA | TRBJ2-1 | TRBV21-1 | CASSKAGVYNEQFF | TGTGCCAGCAGCAAAGCTGGAGTCTACAATGAGCAGTTCTTC
NA | NA | TRBJ1-2 | TRBV9 | CASSVGGFNYGYTF | TGTGCCAGCAGCGTAGGTGGTTTTAACTATGGCTACACCTTC
NA | NA | TRBJ1-2 | TRBV4-1 | CASSHPGRRGGYTF | TGCGCCAGCAGCCACCCCGGGAGGAGGGGAGGCTACACCTTC
many | NA | TRBJ1-6 | TRBV3-1/TRBV3-2 | CASSHPGDSPLHF | TGTGCCAGCAGCCACCCCGGGGATTCACCCCTCCACTTT
NA | TRBD1 | TRBJ1-2 | TRBV19 | CASSPFQGGYGYTF | TGTGCCAGTAGTCCCTTCCAGGGGGGCTATGGCTACACCTTC
NA | NA | TRBJ2-1 | TRBV9 | CASSVDGAGYDEQFF | TGTGCCAGCAGCGTAGACGGCGCTGGGTACGATGAGCAGTTCTTC
NA | NA | TRBJ1-2 | TRBV5-1 | CASSFNAQGSYGYTF | TGCGCCAGCAGCTTTAACGCACAGGGAAGTTATGGCTACACCTTC
NA | NA | TRBJ1-2 | TRBV5-1 | CASSLDQGYGYTF | TGCGCCAGCAGCTTGGATCAGGGCTATGGCTACACCTTC
once | TRBD2 | TRBJ2-3 | TRBV4-1 | CASSQRRGGGTDTQYF | TGCGCCAGCAGCCAACGGCGGGGAGGGGGCACAGATACGCAGTATTTT
NA | NA | TRBJ1-6 | TRBV2 | CASRNFGRPLHF | TGTGCCAGCAGAAATTTTGGAAGACCCCTCCACTTT
NA | NA | TRBJ1-4 | TRBV7-2 | CASSSVREKLFF | TGTGCCAGCAGCTCCGTGCGGGAAAAACTGTTTTTT
NA | TRBD1 | TRBJ1-3 | TRBV7-9 | CASSPHDRANGNTIYF | TGTGCCAGCAGCCCACATGACAGGGCAAACGGAAACACCATATATTTT